What follows are 8 T cell receptor beta chains derived from one specimen sequenced in a study of T cells in Graves' hyperthyroidism and ophthalmopathy. The TCR beta CDR3 regions underwent amplification using RNA transcripts as the source. With the HTBI primer set, the TCR CDR3 went through a first round of RT-PCR. MiXCR, run by TCRdb on the multiplex PCR reads, gives a single entry per CDR3 protein. The sample lists a few hundred thousand distinct CDR3 sequences, 13% to 15% occurring once. Sequenced material: blood. Receptors originate from a woman aged 18-35 years with Graves' hyperthyroidism.

This chain uses TRBV29-1 with TRBJ2-7, with unresolved D. Germline values: CDR1 SQVTM, CDR2 ANQGSEA. CDR3 length equals 12 residues. Trimming cost V 7 bases and J 6 bases, with 16 bases left between them. CDR3 nucleotide sequence: TGCAGCGCCGGCCGAGTGGCGGCCGAGCAGTACTTC. It is translated as CSAGRVAAEQYF.

There are many counts of this clonotype. CDR3 DNA: TGTGCCAGCAGTTTGTCAAAAGGGGCCAACGTCCTGACTTTC. It encodes CASSLSKGANVLTF. This chain joins TRBV27 and TRBJ2-6; D gene ambiguous. Looked up from germline, CDR1 is MNHEY and CDR2 is SMNVEV (reference sequence). The CDR3 sequence is 14 residues long. V lost 3 bases and J lost 4, with 7 bases in between. Variable domain in full (rest from reference TRBV27 and TRBJ2-6): EAQVTQNPRYLITVTGKKLTVTCSQNMNHEYMSWYRQDPGLGLRQIYYSMNVEVTDKGDVPEGYKVSRKEKRNFPLILESPSPNQTSLYFCASSLSKGANVLTFGAGSRLTVL.

This clonotype was seen at least ten times. The V gene is TRBV6-5, the J gene TRBJ2-7, with D tentatively TRBD1 (6 bases). CDR1 and CDR2 (germline): MNHEY, SVGAGI. This CDR3 has 15 amino acids. Trimming shortened V by 2 bases and J by 4 bases, and 15 bases separated the two germline ends. CDR3 amino acids: CASSYDRITGYEQYF. Written as DNA, the CDR3 is TGTGCCAGCAGTTACGATCGCATCACAGGGTACGAGCAGTACTTC.

In this sample, this clonotype turned up a few times. V usage is TRBV29-1 and J usage is TRBJ2-2; weak D call: TRBD1 (6 bases). Trimming cost V 7 bases and J 1 base, with 10 bases left between them. This CDR3 is 13 amino acids long. CDR1 is SQVTM and CDR2 is ANQGSEA in the germline V gene. CDR3 amino acids: CSGGQLNTGELFF. The CDR3 bases are TGCAGCGGGGGGCAGTTGAACACCGGGGAGCTGTTTTTT.

This clonotype was picked up many times. V usage is TRBV28 and J usage is TRBJ1-1, with TRBD1 matching 8 bases. The CDR3 has 14 amino acids. Trimming removed 6 bases from V and 2 bases from J; junction bases left unmatched: 5. Germline V gives CDR1 MDHEN, CDR2 SYDVKM. The CDR3 is CASREQGENTEAFF. In DNA, the CDR3 is TGTGCCAGCAGGGAACAGGGGGAAAACACTGAAGCTTTCTTT.

The chain uses TRBV20-1 and TRBJ2-4; 7 bases fit TRBD2. V was pared by 3 bases and J by 2 bases, with 7 bases of the junction left unmatched. The germline V gene encodes CDR1 DFQATT and CDR2 SNEGSKA (reference sequence). The CDR3 runs to 15 residues. The CDR3 here is CSASGQAGPKNIQYF. CDR3 coding DNA: TGCAGTGCTAGCGGTCAAGCGGGACCCAAAAACATTCAGTACTTC.

This clonotype has a count of ten or more. This chain uses TRBV12-3 or TRBV12-4 with TRBJ2-4; 10 bases are shared with TRBD2. The CDR3 has 15 amino acids. Losses at the gene ends were 4 bases for V and 1 base for J; bases not matched to a gene: 1. CDR3 residues: CASSYSGRAKNIQYF. The CDR3 DNA reads TGTGCCAGCAGTTATAGCGGGAGGGCCAAAAACATTCAGTACTTC.

The V call is TRBV28, the J call TRBJ2-3, with D hard to call. The CDR3 covers 19 residues. In germline, CDR1 is MDHEN, CDR2 SYDVKM. V was shortened by 2 bases and J by 0 bases, with 21 bases between the two germline ends. CDR3 nucleotides: TGTGCCAGCAGTTTACTGGTGGGCGTAATGGCCTCTAGCACAGATACGCAGTATTTT. Its protein is CASSLLVGVMASSTDTQYF.